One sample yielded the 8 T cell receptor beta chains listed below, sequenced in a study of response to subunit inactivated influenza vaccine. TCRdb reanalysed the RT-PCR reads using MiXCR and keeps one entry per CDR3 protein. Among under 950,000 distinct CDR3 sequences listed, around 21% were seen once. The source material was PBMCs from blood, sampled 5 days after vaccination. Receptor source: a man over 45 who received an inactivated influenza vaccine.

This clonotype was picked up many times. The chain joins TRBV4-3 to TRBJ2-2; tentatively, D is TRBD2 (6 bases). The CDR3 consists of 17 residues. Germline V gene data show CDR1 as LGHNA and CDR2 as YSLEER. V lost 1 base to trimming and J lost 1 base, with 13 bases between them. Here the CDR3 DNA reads TGCGCCAGCAGCCAAGTCTGGCAGGGACTGAACACCGGGGAGCTGTTTTTT. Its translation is CASSQVWQGLNTGELFF.

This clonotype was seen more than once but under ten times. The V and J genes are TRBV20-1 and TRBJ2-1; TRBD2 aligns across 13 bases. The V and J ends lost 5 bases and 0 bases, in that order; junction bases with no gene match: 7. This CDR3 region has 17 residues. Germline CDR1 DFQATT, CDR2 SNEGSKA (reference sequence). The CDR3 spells CSAGGLAGLNSYNEQFF. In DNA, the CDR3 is TGCAGTGCTGGGGGACTAGCGGGGCTTAACTCCTACAATGAGCAGTTCTTC.

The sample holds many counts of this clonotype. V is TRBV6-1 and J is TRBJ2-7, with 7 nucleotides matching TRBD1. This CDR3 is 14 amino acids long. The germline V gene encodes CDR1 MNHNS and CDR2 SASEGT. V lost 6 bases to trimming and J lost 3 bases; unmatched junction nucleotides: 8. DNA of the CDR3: TGTGCCAGCAGGCAGCCGGGACAGCACTACGAGCAGTACTTC. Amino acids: CASRQPGQHYEQYF.

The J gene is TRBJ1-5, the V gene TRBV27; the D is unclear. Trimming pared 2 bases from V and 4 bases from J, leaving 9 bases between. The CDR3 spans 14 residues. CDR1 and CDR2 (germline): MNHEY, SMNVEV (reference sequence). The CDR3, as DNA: TGTGCCAGCAGTTTACAAGGTCCGAATCAGCCCCAGCATTTT. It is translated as CASSLQGPNQPQHF.

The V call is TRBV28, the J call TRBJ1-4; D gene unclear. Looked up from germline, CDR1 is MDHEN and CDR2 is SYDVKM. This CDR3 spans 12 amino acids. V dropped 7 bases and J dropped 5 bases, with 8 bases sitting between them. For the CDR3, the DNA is TGTGCCAGCAAAAGGCGGAATGAAAAACTGTTTTTT. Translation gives CASKRRNEKLFF.

CDR3 region: CASSLTGIGTGELFF. The CDR3 DNA sequence: TGTGCCAGCAGTTTGACAGGGATAGGCACCGGGGAGCTGTTTTTT. V and J are TRBV12-3 or TRBV12-4 and TRBJ2-2, with 7 bases that match TRBD1. V was pared by 3 bases and J by 4 bases, with 5 bases of the junction left unmatched. This CDR3 contains 15 residues.

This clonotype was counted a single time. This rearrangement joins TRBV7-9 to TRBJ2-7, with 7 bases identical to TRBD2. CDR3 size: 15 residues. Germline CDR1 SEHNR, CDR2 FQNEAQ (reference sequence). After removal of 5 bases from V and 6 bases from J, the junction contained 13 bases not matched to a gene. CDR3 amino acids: CASSPQGRAMVEQYF. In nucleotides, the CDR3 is TGTGCCAGCAGCCCCCAAGGGAGGGCCATGGTCGAGCAGTACTTC.

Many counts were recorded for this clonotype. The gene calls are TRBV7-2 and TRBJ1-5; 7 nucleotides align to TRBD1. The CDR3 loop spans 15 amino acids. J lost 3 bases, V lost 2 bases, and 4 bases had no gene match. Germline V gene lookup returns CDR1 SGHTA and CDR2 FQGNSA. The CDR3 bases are TGTGCCAGCAGCTTATCGACAGGGTACAATCAGCCCCAGCATTTT. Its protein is CASSLSTGYNQPQHF.